This T cell receptor (beta chain) was retrieved from a study of early T cells in non-severe SARS-CoV-2 infection. TCRdb analysed the 5' RACE reads with MiXCR anew, one entry per CDR3 protein. The data show about 48,000 distinct CDR3 sequences, 5.6% seen once. The table lists this clonotype with many counts. The clonotype was recovered from an adult who was a healthcare worker with PCR-confirmed SARS-CoV-2 infection or an uninfected control (not recorded which). Sequences were obtained from whole blood.

The DNA of the CDR3 is TGCAGTGCTAGAGAGACAGCGGGAAGATCCTACAATGAGCAGTTCTTC. It translates to CSARETAGRSYNEQFF. J is TRBJ2-1 and V is TRBV20-1; TRBD2 agrees at 7 bases. CDR1 DFQATT and CDR2 SNEGSKA come from the germline V gene (reference sequence). Germline trimming cut 0 bases from V and 1 base from J; bases unmatched to any gene: 6. CDR3 length: 16 amino acids.